These 31 T cell receptor beta chains were sequenced from one sample in a study of T cell repertoires in cytomegalovirus infection. TCRdb used MiXCR to reprocess the reads, holding one entry per CDR3 protein. The top ten clones hold roughly 12% of a sample with some 900,000 distinct CDR3 sequences, 30% to 35% of them seen once. Their antigen targets remain unknown. This sample comprised cultured CD8+ T cells from PBMCs, obtained from culture after CMV antigen stimulation. The receptors come from a human donor in good health (CMV status not recorded). Some clones in this sample may be carry-over from other donors' samples.

This chain uses TRBV11-2 with TRBJ2-4, with TRBD1 as a possible D gene (5 bases). CDR1 and CDR2 from the germline V gene are SGHAT and FQNNGV. Deletions cut 5 bases from V and 2 bases from J, with 13 bases between. This CDR3 has 15 residues. Here the CDR3 DNA reads TGTGCCAGCAGCCCCAGGGATGGAACCAAAAACATTCAGTACTTC. Its translation is CASSPRDGTKNIQYF.

The CDR3 loop is CASSLGTTGGSNEQFF. The CDR3 region has the DNA TGTGCCAGCAGCCTGGGCACTACCGGGGGTTCCAATGAGCAGTTCTTC. V is TRBV12-3 or TRBV12-4 and J is TRBJ2-1, with D maybe TRBD2 (6 bases). The CDR3 consists of 16 residues. V dropped 6 bases and J dropped 6 bases, with 21 bases sitting between them.

This clonotype was observed a handful of times. V and J are TRBV7-9 and TRBJ2-1, with 8 positions matching TRBD1. The V segment lost 3 bases and the J segment 3 bases; nucleotides outside the gene matches: 13. CDR1 is SEHNR, CDR2 FQNEAQ, per germline (reference sequence). The CDR3 is made up of 18 amino acids. DNA of the CDR3: TGTGCCAGCAGCTTCGCCGGGACAGGCGTCCCAGGCTACAATGAGCAGTTCTTC. It codes for CASSFAGTGVPGYNEQFF.

This chain links TRBV5-1 with TRBJ2-5; D is ambiguous. The germline V gene encodes CDR1 SGHRS and CDR2 YFSETQ. This CDR3 comprises 13 residues. V was shortened by 1 base and J by 5 bases, with 9 bases between the two germline ends. The CDR3 DNA sequence: TGCGCCAGCAGCTTGTCTGCGGAGGAGACCCAGTACTTC. This sequence encodes CASSLSAEETQYF.

This clonotype has more than one count but fewer than ten. The genes are TRBV2 and TRBJ2-2, with 7 bases identical to TRBD2. Trimming cost V 11 bases and J 0 bases; bases outside gene matches: 6. This CDR3 has 14 amino acids. CDR1 and CDR2 (germline): SNHLY, FYNNEI. The CDR3 loop reads CALVAGANTGELFF. The CDR3, as DNA: TGTGCCTTAGTGGCGGGGGCGAACACCGGGGAGCTGTTTTTT.

The chain recombines TRBV11-2 with TRBJ2-1; weak D call: TRBD1 (5 bases). Germline CDR1 and CDR2: SGHAT and FQNNGV. This CDR3 has 15 residues. V lost 4 bases and J 2 bases, leaving 12 bases between the germline ends. CDR3 in amino acids: CASSSDRRPYNEQFF. The CDR3 nucleotides are TGTGCCAGCAGCTCCGACAGAAGACCCTACAATGAGCAGTTCTTC.

The chain links TRBV27 to TRBJ1-1; D not certain. V was cut by 1 base and J by 0 bases, with 12 bases left in between. The germline CDR1 and CDR2 sequences are MNHEY and SMNVEV (reference sequence). This CDR3 is built from 16 residues. The CDR3 spells CASSLFTATMNTEAFF. CDR3 DNA: TGTGCCAGCAGTTTATTTACGGCAACTATGAACACTGAAGCTTTCTTT.

In its sample, this clonotype was seen a few times. The rearrangement uses TRBV7-9 and TRBJ2-5; TRBD1 matches at 7 bases. Per the germline V gene, CDR1 is SEHNR and CDR2 is FQNEAQ (reference sequence). J lost 2 bases, V lost 7 bases, and 7 bases had no gene match. The CDR3 length is 14 residues. The CDR3, as DNA: TGTGCCAGCATGGGACAGACACTACAAGAGACCCAGTACTTC. Its protein product is CASMGQTLQETQYF.

This chain connects TRBV7-2 to TRBJ2-1, with TRBD1 identical over 8 bases. Trimming at V came to 3 bases and at J to 8 bases, leaving 9 bases not matched to a gene. The CDR3 is made up of 15 amino acids. CDR1 and CDR2 (germline): SGHTA, FQGNSA. In DNA form, the CDR3 reads TGTGCCAGCAGCTTCGGAACAGGGGGATTGGATGAGCAGTTCTTC. Protein product: CASSFGTGGLDEQFF.

As DNA, the CDR3 is TGCGCCAGCAGCTTTGACCCGGGGAGTACTGAAGCTTTCTTT. It is translated as CASSFDPGSTEAFF. V gene TRBV4-1 combines with J gene TRBJ1-1, with D unresolved. The ends were cut back, 5 bases at V and 5 bases at J, with 15 bases in the middle. CDR3 length: 14 residues. Germline lookup yields CDR1 MGHRA and CDR2 YSYEKL.

The table lists this clonotype with a few counts. The chain carries TRBV6-6 and TRBJ2-4, with no clear D. V shed 0 bases and J shed 2 bases, with 17 bases lying between them. The CDR3 is 18 residues long. Germline V CDR1 and CDR2: MNHNY, SVGAGI (reference sequence). The CDR3 loop reads CASSYSVWQAFPKNIQYF. The CDR3, as DNA: TGTGCCAGCAGTTACTCAGTATGGCAGGCATTTCCCAAAAACATTCAGTACTTC.

The chain's CDR3 is CASSDQTSGRSSYNEQFF. The DNA for the CDR3 is TGCGCCAGCAGCGACCAGACCTCGGGGCGCAGCTCCTACAATGAGCAGTTCTTC. The chain joins TRBV4-1 to TRBJ2-1; D is perhaps TRBD1 or TRBD2 (5 bases each). V lost 5 bases, J lost 0 bases, and 20 bases lay in between. The germline V gene encodes CDR1 MGHRA and CDR2 YSYEKL. The length of the CDR3 is 18 residues.

The chain is built from TRBV6-6 and TRBJ2-2; unclear D gene. The length of the CDR3 is 12 residues. Germline-derived CDR1 and CDR2 are MNHNY and SVGAGI (reference sequence). DNA of the CDR3: TGTGTCACCATCATGCCGTCCGGGGAGCTGTTTTTT. Translation: CVTIMPSGELFF.

The table lists this clonotype with a few counts. The chain links TRBV12-3 or TRBV12-4 to TRBJ1-3; 10 bases agree with TRBD1. The CDR3 has 18 amino acids. V shed 5 bases, J shed 3 bases, and the junction held 13 bases outside the gene matches. The CDR3 DNA reads TGTGCCAGCAGTCCTAGGACCCTGGGACAGGGGAATGGAAACACCATATATTTT. This translates into CASSPRTLGQGNGNTIYF.

This clonotype was recorded at least ten times. This sequence joins TRBV28 and TRBJ2-1, with D uncertain. Germline V CDR1 and CDR2: MDHEN, SYDVKM. There are 15 residues in the CDR3. Between the trimmed V and J ends, which lost 6 bases and 2 bases, there was a span of 14 bases. CDR3 sequence reads: CASSNDSGAYNEQFF. CDR3 in DNA: TGTGCCAGCAGCAACGATTCTGGGGCCTACAATGAGCAGTTCTTC.

At least ten counts were recorded for this clonotype. The chain recombines TRBV7-2 with TRBJ1-1, with 7 bases aligning to TRBD1. The CDR3 is made up of 14 amino acids. Germline CDR1 SGHTA, CDR2 FQGNSA. With 5 bases clipped from V and 1 base from J, the junction kept 4 bases outside the gene matches. CDR3 residues: CASSPWTGNTEAFF. The CDR3 DNA is TGTGCCAGCAGCCCTTGGACAGGGAACACTGAAGCTTTCTTT.

In this sample, this clonotype turned up a few times. This chain links TRBV19 with TRBJ1-1; D unclear. The CDR3 runs 14 residues. CDR1 is LNHDA and CDR2 is SQIVND in the germline V gene (reference sequence). The V and J ends lost 1 base and 4 bases respectively, with 10 bases between them. This chain's CDR3 is CASSIGPGGTEAFF. CDR3 sequence (DNA): TGTGCCAGTAGTATAGGCCCGGGTGGCACTGAAGCTTTCTTT. The entire variable domain, with the rest obtained from reference TRBV19 and TRBJ1-1, is as follows: DGGITQSPKYLFRKEGQNVTLSCEQNLNHDAMYWYRQDPGQGLRLIYYSQIVNDFQKGDIAEGYSVSREKKESFPLTVTSAQKNPTAFYLCASSIGPGGTEAFFGQGTRLTVV.

The chain has TRBV7-2 and TRBJ2-3; perhaps TRBD2 as D (7 bases). Germline CDR1 is SGHTA and CDR2 is FQGNSA. CDR3 length: 17 residues. V gave up 3 bases and J gave up 1 base, with 17 bases separating them. The CDR3 here is CASSLPREGGGTDTQYF. The CDR3 DNA reads TGTGCCAGCAGCTTGCCCCGAGAAGGGGGGGGCACAGATACGCAGTATTTT.

Many counts were recorded for this clonotype. The V and J genes are TRBV7-9 and TRBJ2-3, with D possibly TRBD2 on 5 matching bases. The CDR3 loop spans 13 amino acids. The germline V gene has CDR1 SEHNR and CDR2 FQNEAQ (reference sequence). V dropped 6 bases and J dropped 4 bases, with 11 bases sitting between them. CDR3 amino acids: CASRQLVPDTQYF. Here the CDR3 DNA reads TGTGCCAGCAGGCAACTAGTGCCAGATACGCAGTATTTT.

The gene calls are TRBV4-1 and TRBJ2-1, with TRBD2 identical over 7 bases. Germline values: CDR1 MGHRA, CDR2 YSYEKL. The ends lost 0 bases at V and 7 bases at J; junction bases unmatched: 12. The CDR3 consists of 17 residues. This chain's CDR3 is CASSQDGGGSLDNEQFF. CDR3 DNA: TGCGCCAGCAGCCAAGATGGCGGGGGTTCCCTGGATAATGAGCAGTTCTTC.

This clonotype was found a few times. This chain connects TRBV9 to TRBJ2-3; D gene uncertain. This CDR3 contains 13 residues. Germline V lookup: CDR1 SGDLS, CDR2 YYNGEE. Trimming left V 0 bases short and J 2 bases short, with 4 bases between. CDR3 nucleotide sequence: TGTGCCAGCAGCGTAGTGGTCACAGATACGCAGTATTTT. This gives the protein CASSVVVTDTQYF. Full variable domain (outside the CDR3, taken from reference TRBV9 and TRBJ2-3): DSGVTQTPKHLITATGQRVTLRCSPRSGDLSVYWYQQSLDQGLQFLIQYYNGEERAKGNILERFSAQQFPDLHSELNLSSLELGDSALYFCASSVVVTDTQYFGPGTRLTVL.

This clonotype showed up many times. This chain joins TRBV7-2 and TRBJ1-1; D gene uncertain. Germline V gene sequence: CDR1 SGHTA, CDR2 FQGNSA. The V end lost 5 bases, the J end lost 4 bases, and 20 bases lay between the germline ends. This CDR3 is 16 amino acids long. CDR3 DNA: TGTGCCAGCAGCACCTCGGGCCTCCTCTCGGGCACTGAAGCTTTCTTT. Its protein is CASSTSGLLSGTEAFF.

The chain recombines TRBV19 with TRBJ2-1, with TRBD1 matching over 7 bases. Germline V gene sequence: CDR1 LNHDA, CDR2 SQIVND (reference sequence). The CDR3 loop spans 15 amino acids. J lost 3 bases, V lost 2 bases, and 4 bases had no gene match. The CDR3 here is CASSITGEFYNEQFF. The CDR3 nucleotides are TGTGCCAGTAGTATAACAGGGGAATTCTACAATGAGCAGTTCTTC.

CDR3 sequence: CASSYVQNQPQHF. For the CDR3, the DNA is TGTGCCAGCAGTTACGTGCAGAATCAGCCCCAGCATTTT. This chain uses TRBV6-2 or TRBV6-3 with TRBJ1-5; D call uncertain. CDR1 is MNHEY, CDR2 SVGEGT, per germline. V dropped 2 bases and J dropped 4 bases, with 6 bases sitting between them. The CDR3 sequence is 13 residues long.

This clonotype turned up a few times. This chain connects TRBV7-4 to TRBJ2-3, with a weak D call TRBD1 (5 bases). V shed 1 base and J shed 1 base, with 15 bases lying between them. CDR1 SGHVT and CDR2 SQSDAQ come from the germline V gene. This CDR3 comprises 17 residues. CDR3 coding DNA: TGTGCCAGCAGCTTAGAGGCCAGGGTCTTGGGCACAGATACGCAGTATTTT. Translation gives CASSLEARVLGTDTQYF.

This clonotype was seen only a few times. One end of the junction fails to match germline, which may point to a read error. The gene calls are TRBV7-6 and TRBJ2-2; D unresolved. This CDR3 is built from 16 residues. CDR1 is SGHVS and CDR2 is FNYEAQ in the germline V gene. This CDR3 is CASSSKPAPNTGELFF. CDR3 DNA sequence: TGTGCTAGCAGCTCGAAGCCAGCGCCGAACACCGGGGAGCTGTTTTTT.

The V gene is TRBV27, the J gene TRBJ1-1; no reliable D call. This CDR3 comprises 15 residues. Germline loops: CDR1 MNHEY, CDR2 SMNVEV (reference sequence). V was pared by 2 bases and J by 1 base, with 11 bases between. This CDR3 is CASSLGNGRNTEAFF. As DNA, the CDR3 is TGTGCCAGCAGTTTAGGAAACGGAAGGAACACTGAAGCTTTCTTT.

The chain is built from TRBV4-1 and TRBJ2-1; TRBD2 matches 8 bases. Trimming cost V 0 bases and J 0 bases; bases outside gene matches: 10. This CDR3 is 19 amino acids long. Germline V gives CDR1 MGHRA, CDR2 YSYEKL. CDR3 protein: CASSQDGGGGMYSYNEQFF. The CDR3 nucleotides read TGCGCCAGCAGCCAAGATGGGGGCGGGGGGATGTACTCCTACAATGAGCAGTTCTTC.

The CDR3 sequence: CASRGSHNEQFF. As DNA, the CDR3 is TGTGCCAGCCGGGGGAGCCACAATGAGCAGTTCTTC. The gene calls are TRBV2 and TRBJ2-1; D may be TRBD2 (6 bases). Germline V CDR1 and CDR2: SNHLY, FYNNEI. V was shortened by 8 bases and J by 5 bases, with 10 bases between the two germline ends. The CDR3 covers 12 residues.

V usage is TRBV19 and J usage is TRBJ2-2, with D uncertain. Deletions cut 7 bases from V and 4 bases from J, with 7 bases between. The CDR3 length is 12 residues. Germline V lookup: CDR1 LNHDA, CDR2 SQIVND (reference sequence). The DNA of the CDR3 is TGTGCCAGTACCTTAACCACCGGGGAGCTGTTTTTT. The encoded protein is CASTLTTGELFF.

A single count supports this clonotype. The chain is built from TRBV4-1 and TRBJ2-6; 11 bases match TRBD2. V gave up 1 base and J gave up 0 bases; unmatched junction bases: 5. This CDR3 comprises 19 residues. Germline CDR1 MGHRA, CDR2 YSYEKL. This CDR3 reads CASSQGRLAGYSGANVLTF. The CDR3 bases are TGCGCCAGCAGCCAAGGACGACTAGCGGGGTACTCTGGGGCCAACGTCCTGACTTTC.